This T cell receptor (beta chain) appears in the sequencing data of a study of metastatic and nonmetastatic thyroid tumors. This clone was counted between two and nine times. In the source study's methods: CDR3 differences across clinicopathological groups were used to build a distant-metastasis classifier for papillary thyroid cancer. MiXCR was used by TCRdb to re-call the PCR reads. The V and J calls were not made by the authors but by TCRdb's processing. The sample has fewer than 40,000 clones, approximately 16% seen once. Germline CDR1 KGHDR, CDR2 SFDVKD. Trimming cost V 4 bases and J 6 bases; bases outside gene matches: 11. This CDR3 comprises 15 residues. All patients were treatment-naive before thyroid surgery.

V is TRBV24-1 and J is TRBJ2-7; 7 bases fit TRBD1. This TCR derives from a female donor with papillary thyroid cancer or a benign thyroid nodule (not recorded which). Some clones in this sample may be carry-over from other donors' samples. Source material: blood. The CDR3 spells CATSETGTVSSEQYF. The DNA for the CDR3 is TGTGCCACCAGTGAGACCGGGACAGTGTCATCCGAGCAGTACTTC.